This entry lists 22 T cell receptor beta chains sequenced from one sample in a study of T cell responses to AZD1222 COVID-19 vaccine. Assay used: immunoSEQ multiplex PCR; TCRdb lists only in-frame clones, some missing. The profile shows approximately 90,000 clones, less than 90% of them singletons. The sequencing here drew on peripheral blood, taken on day 0 of AZD1222 vaccination. The receptors here all came from an adult in good health.

The gene calls are TRBV4-1 and TRBJ1-2, with TRBD1 identical over 11 bases. The germline CDR1 and CDR2 sequences are MGHRA and YSYEKL. The CDR3 loop spans 16 amino acids. J was trimmed by 4 bases and V by 4 bases; bases with no gene match: 8. The CDR3 nucleotides are TGCGCCAGCAGCCCAAATTCGGGACAGGGGGTCTATGGCTACACCTTC. Its translation: CASSPNSGQGVYGYTF.

This chain links TRBV5-1 with TRBJ2-3; 10 bases map to TRBD2. V lost 1 base, J lost 2 bases, and 7 bases stayed unmatched. This CDR3 comprises 17 residues. Germline values: CDR1 SGHRS, CDR2 YFSETQ. CDR3: CASSLLSSGGPTDTQYF. The CDR3 bases are TGCGCCAGCAGCTTGTTGTCTAGCGGGGGTCCCACAGATACGCAGTATTTT.

CDR3 coding DNA: TGTGCCAGCAAGGGGTACCTAAGCACAGATACGCAGTATTTT. This gives the protein CASKGYLSTDTQYF. This chain joins TRBV2 and TRBJ2-3, with TRBD1 as a possible D gene (5 bases). The ends were cut back, 7 bases at V and 0 bases at J, with 11 bases in the middle. CDR3 length: 14 residues. Germline CDR1 and CDR2: SNHLY and FYNNEI. The full variable domain, with the rest looked up from reference TRBV2 and TRBJ2-3, is EPEVTQTPSHQVTQMGQEVILRCVPISNHLYFYWYRQILGQKVEFLVSFYNNEISEKSEIFDDQFSVERPDGSNFTLKIRSTKLEDSAMYFCASKGYLSTDTQYFGPGTRLTVL.

The chain combines TRBV7-8 with TRBJ2-2, with 16 bases identical to TRBD2. V was pared by 10 bases and J by 6 bases, with 8 bases of the junction left unmatched. The CDR3 runs 16 residues. Germline CDR1 is SGHVS and CDR2 is FQNEAQ. CDR3 region: CATPGTSGGASGELFF. Here the CDR3 DNA reads TGTGCCACTCCCGGGACTAGCGGGGGGGCCTCCGGGGAGCTGTTTTTT.

V usage is TRBV30 and J usage is TRBJ1-4, with a tentative D call TRBD1 (6 bases). From germline, CDR1 is GTSNPN and CDR2 SVGIG (reference sequence). V was shortened by 5 bases and J by 4 bases, with 11 bases between the two germline ends. The CDR3 runs 13 residues. CDR3 DNA sequence: TGTGCCTGGGCGCGGGACATTAATGAAAAACTGTTTTTT. This translates into CAWARDINEKLFF.

The chain carries TRBV7-9 and TRBJ2-5; 8 nucleotides match TRBD2. Germline V gene sequence: CDR1 SEHNR, CDR2 FQNEAQ (reference sequence). CDR3 length: 14 amino acids. V shed 5 bases, J shed 5 bases, and the junction held 7 bases outside the gene matches. The CDR3 here is CASSHAGGGETQYF. CDR3 bases: TGTGCCAGCAGCCATGCGGGGGGTGGGGAGACCCAGTACTTC.

CDR3 DNA: TGTGCCTGGAGTGGACGGACCCTAAATTCACCCCTCCACTTT. As protein: CAWSGRTLNSPLHF. V is TRBV30 and J is TRBJ1-6; D is unclear. The CDR3 extends over 14 amino acids. V shed 1 base and J shed 7 bases, with 11 bases lying between them. CDR1 is GTSNPN, CDR2 SVGIG, per germline (reference sequence).

The CDR3 sequence is CASSLDPGRIADTQYF. The CDR3 DNA reads TGCGCCAGCAGCTTGGATCCGGGGCGGATCGCAGATACGCAGTATTTT. V and J are TRBV5-1 and TRBJ2-3; the D gene could be TRBD1 or TRBD2 (5 bases each). Trimming left V 0 bases short and J 4 bases short, with 15 bases between. There are 16 residues in the CDR3. Per germline, CDR1 SGHRS and CDR2 YFSETQ.

The J gene is TRBJ1-1, the V gene TRBV2; tentative D call: TRBD1 (5 bases). V shed 7 bases and J shed 0 bases, with 18 bases lying between them. The V gene's germline CDR1 is SNHLY and CDR2 FYNNEI. This CDR3 contains 16 residues. This CDR3 reads CASMTGRRSLNTEAFF. The CDR3 DNA is TGTGCCAGCATGACGGGACGGCGCTCGCTGAACACTGAAGCTTTCTTT.

The V gene is TRBV3-1 (or the pseudogene TRBV3-2), the J gene TRBJ1-2, with 8 nucleotides matching TRBD1. CDR1 LGHDT and CDR2 YNNKEL come from the germline V gene (reference sequence). J lost 5 bases, V lost 4 bases, and 6 bases had no gene match. The CDR3 is made up of 14 amino acids. CDR3 residues: CASSPGQGVYGYTF. The CDR3 DNA follows: TGTGCCAGCAGCCCTGGACAGGGAGTTTATGGCTACACCTTC.

The V gene is TRBV29-1, the J gene TRBJ1-6, with TRBD1 as a possible D gene (6 bases). Trimming removed 0 bases at V and 7 bases at J, with 25 bases between. CDR1 and CDR2 from the germline V gene are SQVTM and ANQGSEA. The CDR3 consists of 19 residues. Written as DNA, the CDR3 is TGCAGCGTTGAAGATTGGTCGGGAGGGGGATCTTTATTCAATTCACCCCTCCACTTT. Residues: CSVEDWSGGGSLFNSPLHF.

As concerns this clone: At one end, the junction sequence differs from germline, possibly due to a read error. The chain links TRBV2 to TRBJ2-1, with D perhaps TRBD2 (6 bases). Germline CDR1 is SNHLY and CDR2 is FYNNEI. The CDR3 spans 12 residues. In DNA, the CDR3 is TGTGTCAGCAGGCGGGACCACAATGAGCAGTTCTTC. This encodes CVSRRDHNEQFF.

This chain uses TRBV27 with TRBJ2-1; 7 nucleotides line up with TRBD2. The CDR3 loop spans 15 amino acids. Trimming at V came to 0 bases and at J to 3 bases, leaving 2 bases not matched to a gene. The germline V gene encodes CDR1 MNHEY and CDR2 SMNVEV (reference sequence). CDR3 nucleotide sequence: TGTGCCAGCAGTTTATCCAGCGGGGTCTACAATGAGCAGTTCTTC. Amino acid sequence: CASSLSSGVYNEQFF.

The chain is built from TRBV18 and TRBJ1-5; TRBD1 matches at 11 bases. Trimming at V came to 5 bases and at J to 6 bases, leaving 3 bases not matched to a gene. This CDR3 contains 14 residues. Germline V CDR1 and CDR2: KGHSH, LQKENI. The CDR3 spells CASSLGQGGQPQHF. CDR3 nucleotides: TGTGCCAGCTCATTGGGACAGGGGGGTCAGCCCCAGCATTTT.

Written as DNA, the CDR3 is TGTGCCAGCAGCGGGGGACTAGCGCCATACGAGCAGTACTTC. The encoded protein is CASSGGLAPYEQYF. The rearrangement links TRBV7-9 to TRBJ2-7; the match to TRBD2 covers 10 bases. Germline trimming cut 5 bases from V and 4 bases from J; bases unmatched to any gene: 5. The CDR3 totals 14 residues. Germline lookup yields CDR1 SEHNR and CDR2 FQNEAQ (reference sequence).

The chain recombines TRBV6-5 with TRBJ1-2, with D perhaps matching TRBD1 (6 bases). This CDR3 is built from 15 residues. Trimming removed 8 bases from V and 4 bases from J, with 20 bases in between. The V gene's germline CDR1 is MNHEY and CDR2 SVGAGI. The chain's CDR3 is CASQNPQGGSYGYTF. Written as DNA, the CDR3 is TGTGCCAGCCAAAACCCACAGGGTGGAAGCTATGGCTACACCTTC.

V is TRBV30 and J is TRBJ1-6; D not certain. The CDR3 has 14 amino acids. Germline loops: CDR1 GTSNPN, CDR2 SVGIG (reference sequence). V was clipped by 4 bases and J by 6 bases, with 13 bases between them. CDR3 amino acids: CAWTRGSPNSPLHF. The CDR3 coding sequence is TGTGCCTGGACCCGTGGCAGCCCTAATTCACCCCTCCACTTT.

The gene calls are TRBV5-4 and TRBJ1-1; D not certain. The CDR3 runs 15 residues. Germline lookup yields CDR1 SGHNT and CDR2 YYREEE (reference sequence). Trimming left V 0 bases short and J 4 bases short, with 13 bases between. CDR3 amino acids: CASSLDSGPGTEAFF. Here the CDR3 DNA reads TGTGCCAGCAGCTTGGATTCCGGACCGGGCACTGAAGCTTTCTTT.

This chain joins TRBV30 and TRBJ1-5; 7 bases agree with TRBD1. CDR1 is GTSNPN, CDR2 SVGIG, per germline (reference sequence). The CDR3 totals 14 residues. V shed 1 base and J 6 bases; nucleotides not matched to a gene: 6. This chain's CDR3 is CAWSDRGAAQPQHF. For the CDR3, the DNA is TGTGCCTGGAGTGACAGGGGAGCGGCTCAGCCCCAGCATTTT. Complete variable domain (other parts from reference TRBV30 and TRBJ1-5): SQTIHQWPATLVQPVGSPLSLECTVEGTSNPNLYWYRQAAGRGLQLLFYSVGIGQISSEVPQNLSASRPQDRQFILSSKKLLLSDSGFYLCAWSDRGAAQPQHFGDGTRLSIL.

The chain joins TRBV6-5 to TRBJ1-1, with a weak D call TRBD1 (5 bases). The CDR3 covers 16 residues. Per germline, CDR1 MNHEY and CDR2 SVGAGI. V was clipped by 1 base and J by 10 bases, with 22 bases between them. Here the CDR3 DNA reads TGTGCCAGCAGTTACTTTCGGGGGTCAGGGCAGGCGGTAGCTTTCTTT. Translation gives CASSYFRGSGQAVAFF.

The chain has TRBV6-1 and TRBJ2-7; TRBD2 aligns across 7 bases. CDR3 length: 17 amino acids. V dropped 4 bases and J dropped 6; count of bases not matched to a gene: 18. The germline gives CDR1 MNHNS, CDR2 SASEGT. In DNA, the CDR3 is TGTGCCAGCAGTGCGGGAGGAGGTCTACGGTTGAGAGGCGAGCAGTACTTC. Protein product: CASSAGGGLRLRGEQYF.

The chain recombines TRBV24-1 with TRBJ2-1, with D maybe TRBD1 (5 bases). The V and J ends lost 1 base and 8 bases respectively, with 17 bases between them. The CDR3 spans 16 residues. Germline V gives CDR1 KGHDR, CDR2 SFDVKD. The CDR3 loop is CATSDLQDPAPHEQFF. DNA of the CDR3: TGTGCCACCAGTGATTTACAGGACCCCGCGCCGCATGAGCAGTTCTTC.